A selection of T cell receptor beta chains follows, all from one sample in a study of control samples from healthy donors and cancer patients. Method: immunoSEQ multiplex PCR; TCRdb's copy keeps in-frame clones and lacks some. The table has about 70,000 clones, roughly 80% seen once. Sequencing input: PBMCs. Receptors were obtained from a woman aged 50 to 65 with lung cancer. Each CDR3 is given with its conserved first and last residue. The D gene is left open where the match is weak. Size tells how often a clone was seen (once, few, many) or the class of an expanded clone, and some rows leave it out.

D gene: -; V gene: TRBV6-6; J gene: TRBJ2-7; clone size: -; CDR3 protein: CASSYSVQWTALEQYF; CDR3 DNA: TGTGCCAGCAGTTACTCCGTACAATGGACAGCCCTGGAGCAGTACTTC
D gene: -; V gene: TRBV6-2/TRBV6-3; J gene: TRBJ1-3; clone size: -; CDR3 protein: CASSYSPGRSSGNTIYF; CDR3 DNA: TGTGCCAGCAGTTACTCGCCAGGACGGAGCTCTGGAAACACCATATATTTT
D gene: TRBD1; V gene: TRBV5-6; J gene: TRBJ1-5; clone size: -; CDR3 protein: CASSYRTGNLNQPQHF; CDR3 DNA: TGTGCCAGCAGCTACCGGACAGGGAACCTCAATCAGCCCCAGCATTTT
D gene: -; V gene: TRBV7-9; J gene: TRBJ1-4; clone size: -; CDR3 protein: CASSLDGAAGEKLFF; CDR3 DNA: TGTGCCAGCAGCTTAGACGGGGCGGCGGGTGAAAAACTGTTTTTT
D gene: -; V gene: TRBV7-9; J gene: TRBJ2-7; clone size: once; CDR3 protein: CASSPIMPYEQYF; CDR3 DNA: TGTGCCAGCAGTCCCATAATGCCCTACGAGCAGTACTTC
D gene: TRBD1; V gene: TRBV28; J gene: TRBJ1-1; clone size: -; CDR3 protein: CASSSTGGDTEAFF; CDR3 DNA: TGTGCCAGCAGTTCCACAGGGGGCGACACTGAAGCTTTCTTT
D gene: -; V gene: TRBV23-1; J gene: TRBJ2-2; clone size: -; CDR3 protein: CASIGGTANTGELFF; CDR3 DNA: TGCGCCAGCATCGGGGGGACAGCGAACACCGGGGAGCTGTTTTTT
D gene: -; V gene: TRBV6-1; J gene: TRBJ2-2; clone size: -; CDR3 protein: CASSKQSQYTGELFF; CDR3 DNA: TGTGCCAGCAGTAAACAGTCCCAATACACCGGGGAGCTGTTTTTT
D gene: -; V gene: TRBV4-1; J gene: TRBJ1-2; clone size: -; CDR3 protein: CASSQVGIAAGYTF; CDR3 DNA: TGCGCCAGCAGCCAAGTTGGCATAGCCGCGGGCTACACCTTC
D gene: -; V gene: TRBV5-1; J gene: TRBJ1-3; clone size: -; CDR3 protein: CASSLAFSGNTIYF; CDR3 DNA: TGCGCCAGCAGCTTAGCTTTCTCTGGAAACACCATATATTTT
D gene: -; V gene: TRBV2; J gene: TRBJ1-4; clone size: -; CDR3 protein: CASSEAGVTNEKLFF; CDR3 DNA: TGTGCCAGCAGTGAAGCCGGAGTAACTAATGAAAAACTGTTTTTT
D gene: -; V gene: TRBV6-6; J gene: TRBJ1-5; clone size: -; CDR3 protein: CASSYGRDQPQHF; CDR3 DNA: TGTGCCAGCAGTTACGGACGGGATCAGCCCCAGCATTTT
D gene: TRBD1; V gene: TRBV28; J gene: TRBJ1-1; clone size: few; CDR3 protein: CASSQGARGTEAFF; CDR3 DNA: TGTGCCAGCAGTCAGGGGGCTAGGGGCACTGAAGCTTTCTTT
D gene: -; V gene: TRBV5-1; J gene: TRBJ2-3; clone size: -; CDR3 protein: CASSPRVSGEDTQYF; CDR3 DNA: TGCGCCAGCAGCCCGAGAGTTAGCGGCGAAGATACGCAGTATTTT
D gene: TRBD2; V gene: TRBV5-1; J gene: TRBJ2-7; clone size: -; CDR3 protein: CASTSGLADYEQYF; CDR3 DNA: TGCGCCAGCACCTCCGGACTAGCCGACTACGAGCAGTACTTC
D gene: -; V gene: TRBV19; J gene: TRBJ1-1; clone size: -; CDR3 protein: CASSIASTVNTEAFF; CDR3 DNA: TGTGCCAGTAGTATCGCCTCGACAGTGAACACTGAAGCTTTCTTT
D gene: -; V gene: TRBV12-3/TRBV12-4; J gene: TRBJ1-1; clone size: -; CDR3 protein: CASSLRVNTEAFF; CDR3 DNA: TGTGCCAGCAGTTTGCGGGTAAACACTGAAGCTTTCTTT
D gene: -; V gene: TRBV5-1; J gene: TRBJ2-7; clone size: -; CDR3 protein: CASRPSLSYEQYF; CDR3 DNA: TGCGCCAGCAGGCCCTCTCTCTCCTACGAGCAGTACTTC
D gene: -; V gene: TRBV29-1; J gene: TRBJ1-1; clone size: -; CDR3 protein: CSVSAGALNTEAFF; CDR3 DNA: TGCAGCGTGAGTGCAGGGGCATTGAACACTGAAGCTTTCTTT
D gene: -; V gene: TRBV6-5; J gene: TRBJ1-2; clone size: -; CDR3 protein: CASSLGGINGYTF; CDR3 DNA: TGTGCCAGCAGCCTGGGGGGTATCAATGGCTACACCTTC
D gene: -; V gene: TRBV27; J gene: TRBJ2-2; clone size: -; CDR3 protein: CASSFGQGRTGELFF; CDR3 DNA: TGTGCCAGCAGTTTCGGGCAGGGTAGAACCGGGGAGCTGTTTTTT
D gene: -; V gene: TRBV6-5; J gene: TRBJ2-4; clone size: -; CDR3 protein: CASSPGGAAKNIQYF; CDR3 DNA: TGTGCCAGCAGCCCGGGCGGGGCGGCCAAAAACATTCAGTACTTC